This TCR beta chain stems from a study of radiotherapy plus CTLA-4 blockade in lung cancer. Germline V gene lookup returns CDR1 SGHRS and CDR2 YFSETQ. Between the trimmed V and J ends, which lost 4 bases and 2 bases, there was a span of 12 bases. The CDR3 sequence is 14 residues long. This clone was recorded only once. Its specificity is not known. Study-wide findings and caveats: Early clone dynamics of blood T cells, plus interferon-beta, reportedly predicted response best.

Sequencing used immunoSEQ multiplex PCR; TCRdb keeps in-frame clones, though not all of them. The top ten hold 25% to 30% of the sample, which has 12,000 or so clones, around four fifths seen once. The clonotype comes from a human donor with non-small cell lung cancer that progressed on radiotherapy plus ipilimumab. The sample was peripheral blood, taken from a patient treated with radiotherapy plus ipilimumab. This sequence joins TRBV5-1 and TRBJ1-2, with D perhaps matching TRBD1 (6 bases). CDR3 in DNA: TGCGCCAGCAGCCCAGGGGACTTCAACTATGGCTACACCTTC. This gives the protein CASSPGDFNYGYTF.